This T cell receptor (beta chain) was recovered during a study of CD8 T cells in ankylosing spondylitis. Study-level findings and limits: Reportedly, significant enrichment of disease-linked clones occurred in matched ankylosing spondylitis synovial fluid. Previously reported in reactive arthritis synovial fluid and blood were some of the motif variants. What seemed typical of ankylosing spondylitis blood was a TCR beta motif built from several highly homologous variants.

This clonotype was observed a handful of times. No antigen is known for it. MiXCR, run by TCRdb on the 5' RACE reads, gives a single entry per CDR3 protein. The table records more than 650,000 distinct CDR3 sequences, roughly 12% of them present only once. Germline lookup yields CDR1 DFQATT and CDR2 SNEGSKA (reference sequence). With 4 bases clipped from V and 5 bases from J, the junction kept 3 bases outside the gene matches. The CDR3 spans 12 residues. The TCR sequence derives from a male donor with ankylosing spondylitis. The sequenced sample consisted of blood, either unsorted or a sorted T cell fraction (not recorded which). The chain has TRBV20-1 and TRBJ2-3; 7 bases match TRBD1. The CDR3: CSANTGVDTQYF. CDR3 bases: TGCAGTGCTAACACAGGGGTAGATACGCAGTATTTT.